These 23 T cell receptor beta chains originate from one sample sequenced in a study of blood T cell repertoires in COVID-19. Generated by immunoSEQ multiplex PCR, the TCRdb table keeps only in-frame clones and is missing some. The sample carries around 97,000 clones, 84% recorded once. The sequenced sample was peripheral blood. These receptors all stem from a human donor in a cohort sampled during active COVID-19.

The J gene is TRBJ2-7, the V gene TRBV5-1, with 13 bases fitting TRBD2. Germline loops: CDR1 SGHRS, CDR2 YFSETQ. The CDR3 runs 17 residues. Trimming removed 3 bases from V and 0 bases from J; junction bases left unmatched: 6. The chain's CDR3 is CASSYRTSGGSSYEQYF. The CDR3, as DNA: TGCGCCAGCAGCTACCGGACTAGCGGGGGAAGCTCCTACGAGCAGTACTTC.

The CDR3 DNA reads TGTGCCACCAGTCCTACAGGGGGGACAGGGTCCTACGAGCAGTACTTC. Its translation: CATSPTGGTGSYEQYF. The chain employs TRBV15 and TRBJ2-7; TRBD1 aligns across 9 bases. This CDR3 region has 16 residues. V lost 6 bases and J lost 1; bases outside the gene matches: 10. CDR1 LNHNV and CDR2 YYDKDF come from the germline V gene (reference sequence). The full variable domain, completed using reference TRBV15 and TRBJ2-7, is DAMVIQNPRYQVTQFGKPVTLSCSQTLNHNVMYWYQQKSSQAPKLLFHYYDKDFNNEADTPDNFQSRRPNTSFCFLDIRSPGLGDTAMYLCATSPTGGTGSYEQYFGPGTRLTVT.

The rearrangement uses TRBV7-9 and TRBJ1-2; no definite D call. The V gene lost 3 bases and the J gene lost 8 bases, with 7 bases spanning the gap. This CDR3 spans 11 amino acids. Germline values: CDR1 SEHNR, CDR2 FQNEAQ (reference sequence). The CDR3 DNA follows: TGTGCCAGCAGCTTGCCCAGAGGCTACACCTTC. Translating gives CASSLPRGYTF.

This chain uses TRBV10-3 with TRBJ2-7; D uncertain. Trimming took off 2 bases at V and 2 bases at J, with 13 bases between the two ends. This CDR3 contains 15 residues. CDR1 is ENHRY, CDR2 SYGVKD, per germline. CDR3: CAISEDLQLTYEQYF. CDR3 DNA sequence: TGTGCCATCAGTGAGGACCTACAGCTGACCTACGAGCAGTACTTC.

The chain uses TRBV30 and TRBJ2-1; a weak D match, TRBD2 (6 bases). This CDR3 has 17 amino acids. V lost 3 bases and J lost 8, with 26 bases in between. Per the germline V gene, CDR1 is GTSNPN and CDR2 is SVGIG (reference sequence). The CDR3 loop is CAWSRRDGPYRGHEQFF. DNA for the CDR3: TGTGCCTGGAGCAGGCGGGACGGCCCGTATCGGGGCCATGAGCAGTTCTTC.

This clone was detected only once. The chain recombines TRBV7-2 with TRBJ1-2; possible D gene TRBD1, 6 bases. V was shortened by 1 base and J by 5 bases, with 8 bases between the two germline ends. The CDR3 runs 13 residues. Germline CDR1 reads SGHTA; CDR2 reads FQGNSA. DNA for the CDR3: TGTGCCAGCAGCTTAGGGACAGCATATGGCTACACCTTC. It specifies CASSLGTAYGYTF.

V is TRBV21-1 and J is TRBJ1-1; TRBD1 is the table's D call and was not checked against the DNA. TRBV21-1 is an annotated pseudogene. This CDR3 contains 17 residues. The CDR3 sequence is CASSKSVLGDRATIAFF. The CDR3 DNA reads as TGTGCCAGCAGCAAATCAGTTCTTGGGGACAGGGCCACAATAGCTTTCTTT.

This chain uses TRBV3-1 (or the pseudogene TRBV3-2) with TRBJ2-5, with D possibly TRBD2 on 7 matching bases. This CDR3 region has 14 residues. Germline CDR1 LGHDT, CDR2 YNNKEL (reference sequence). The ends were cut back, 6 bases at V and 4 bases at J, with 15 bases in the middle. CDR3 in amino acids: CASRPEGGVETQYF. DNA of the CDR3: TGTGCCAGCAGACCCGAGGGGGGGGTAGAGACCCAGTACTTC.

The rearrangement links TRBV5-1 to TRBJ1-2; 10 bases align to TRBD1. This CDR3 is 16 amino acids long. After removal of 4 bases from V and 5 bases from J, the junction contained 11 bases not matched to a gene. Per the germline V gene, CDR1 is SGHRS and CDR2 is YFSETQ. CDR3 residues: CASSTGTGALRYGYTF. The CDR3 DNA reads as TGCGCCAGCAGCACCGGGACAGGGGCCCTGAGATATGGCTACACCTTC. Combining the CDR3 with reference TRBV5-1 and TRBJ1-2 gives the whole variable domain KAGVTQTPRYLIKTRGQQVTLSCSPISGHRSVSWYQQTPGQGLQFLFEYFSETQRNKGNFPGRFSGRQFSNSRSEMNVSTLELGDSALYLCASSTGTGALRYGYTFGSGTRLTVV.

V and J are TRBV5-4 and TRBJ1-6; TRBD1 agrees at 8 bases. The CDR3 runs to 15 residues. The germline V gene has CDR1 SGHNT and CDR2 YYREEE (reference sequence). The J segment lost 6 bases and the V segment lost 1 base, leaving 3 bases of the junction unmatched. CDR3 loop: CASSLWQGANSPLHF. In DNA, the CDR3 is TGTGCCAGCAGCTTGTGGCAGGGGGCTAATTCACCCCTCCACTTT.

This clone was picked up one time. V usage is TRBV7-2 and J usage is TRBJ2-7; 7 positions agree with TRBD2. CDR1 and CDR2 from the germline V gene are SGHTA and FQGNSA. This CDR3 spans 16 amino acids. V was pared by 4 bases and J by 1 base, with 10 bases of the junction left unmatched. The CDR3 DNA reads as TGTGCCAGCAGCTACCAGGTGGGACTACCTTCCTACGAGCAGTACTTC. Protein sequence: CASSYQVGLPSYEQYF.

J is TRBJ2-7 and V is TRBV11-3, with 7 bases matching TRBD1. The trim removed 4 bases at V and 2 bases at J, leaving 11 bases unmatched. Germline V lookup: CDR1 SGHNT, CDR2 YENEEA. This CDR3 comprises 16 residues. CDR3 bases: TGTGCCAGCAGCTCAAGGACAGGACAAGCGGCCTACGAGCAGTACTTC. Amino acid sequence: CASSSRTGQAAYEQYF.

The rearrangement links TRBV5-4 to TRBJ2-1; TRBD1 matches at 8 bases. Germline CDR1 SGHNT, CDR2 YYREEE (reference sequence). The ends lost 4 bases at V and 10 bases at J; junction bases unmatched: 7. There are 13 residues in the CDR3. The CDR3 spells CASSQDRAREQFF. Here the CDR3 DNA reads TGTGCCAGCAGCCAGGACAGGGCTCGGGAGCAGTTCTTC.

This chain links TRBV23-1 with TRBJ2-2; 12 bases agree with TRBD1. TRBV23-1 is given ORF status, its function remaining uncertain. This CDR3 contains 14 residues. V was clipped by 9 bases and J by 6 bases; unmatched bases: 5. CDR3 sequence: CASDRDRGPGELFF. CDR3 bases: TGCGCCAGTGACCGGGACAGGGGGCCCGGGGAGCTGTTTTTT.

The V call is TRBV5-4, the J call TRBJ1-2; D possibly corresponds to TRBD1 (5 bases). This CDR3 comprises 15 residues. Per germline, CDR1 SGHNT and CDR2 YYREEE (reference sequence). The germline V and J ends were trimmed by 4 bases and 5 bases, with 18 bases remaining between them. The CDR3 sequence: CASSPAGGRGYGYTF. DNA of the CDR3: TGTGCCAGCAGCCCCGCCGGGGGACGGGGGTATGGCTACACCTTC.

The rearrangement joins TRBV11-2 to TRBJ2-3; 7 bases are a match to TRBD1. Germline V gives CDR1 SGHAT, CDR2 FQNNGV. The J segment lost 6 bases and the V segment lost 6 bases, leaving 6 bases of the junction unmatched. This CDR3 is built from 13 residues. This CDR3 reads CASRFDRVDTQYF. In DNA, the CDR3 is TGTGCCAGCAGATTTGACAGGGTCGATACGCAGTATTTT.

This clone was recorded once. The chain links TRBV2 to TRBJ2-4; 9 positions agree with TRBD1. CDR3 length: 14 residues. The V segment lost 5 bases and the J segment 6 bases; nucleotides outside the gene matches: 5. CDR1 and CDR2 (germline): SNHLY, FYNNEI. The CDR3 nucleotides read TGTGCCAGCAGTTACGGACAGGGGACAAACATTCAGTACTTC. Amino acid sequence: CASSYGQGTNIQYF.

This clone was recorded a few times. This chain links TRBV5-1 with TRBJ1-1; TRBD1 matches at 8 bases. The V segment lost 4 bases and the J segment 4 bases; nucleotides outside the gene matches: 6. CDR1 is SGHRS and CDR2 is YFSETQ in the germline V gene. The CDR3 runs 14 residues. Written as DNA, the CDR3 is TGCGCCAGCAGCGTACAGGGGGTGGGCACTGAAGCTTTCTTT. Amino acids: CASSVQGVGTEAFF.

The V call is TRBV6-6, the J call TRBJ1-2; TRBD1 might be the D (5 bases). V lost 6 bases and J lost 8, with 19 bases in between. The length of the CDR3 is 14 residues. Germline V gives CDR1 MNHNY, CDR2 SVGAGI (reference sequence). The CDR3 DNA is TGTGCCAGCAGCCCCCCTGGGGGGGGTCGGGGCTACACCTTC. Its protein is CASSPPGGGRGYTF.

This chain uses TRBV18 with TRBJ1-5; 7 bases are shared with TRBD1. The CDR3 spans 14 residues. V shed 2 bases, J shed 4 bases, and the junction held 2 bases outside the gene matches. The germline gives CDR1 KGHSH, CDR2 LQKENI. The CDR3 here is CASSPETGNQPQHF. CDR3 DNA: TGTGCCAGCTCACCAGAGACAGGGAATCAGCCCCAGCATTTT. Filled out from reference TRBV18 and TRBJ1-5, the complete variable domain reads NAGVMQNPRHLVRRRGQEARLRCSPMKGHSHVYWYRQLPEEGLKFMVYLQKENIIDESGMPKERFSAEFPKEGPSILRIQQVVRGDSAAYFCASSPETGNQPQHFGDGTRLSIL.

The rearrangement uses TRBV4-1 and TRBJ2-2, with D possibly matching TRBD2 (5 bases). This CDR3 contains 16 residues. CDR1 MGHRA and CDR2 YSYEKL come from the germline V gene. Trimming shortened V by 3 bases and J by 2 bases, and 13 bases separated the two germline ends. CDR3 DNA sequence: TGCGCCAGCAGCCACCACTCGACGGGAAACACCGGGGAGCTGTTTTTT. Its translation is CASSHHSTGNTGELFF.

The chain has TRBV7-9 and TRBJ2-1, with TRBD2 identical over 9 bases. The CDR3 sequence is 16 residues long. Trimming took 5 bases from V and 7 from J; bases not matched to a gene: 12. CDR1 SEHNR and CDR2 FQNEAQ come from the germline V gene (reference sequence). The CDR3 bases are TGTGCCAGCAGCCCCGCGCAGCGGGGGGCGGGAAATGAGCAGTTCTTC. It codes for CASSPAQRGAGNEQFF. The full variable domain, with the rest looked up from reference TRBV7-9 and TRBJ2-1, is DTGVSQNPRHKITKRGQNVTFRCDPISEHNRLYWYRQTLGQGPEFLTYFQNEAQLEKSRLLSDRFSAERPKGSFSTLEIQRTEQGDSAMYLCASSPAQRGAGNEQFFGPGTRLTVL.

This rearrangement joins TRBV5-5 to TRBJ2-7, with 13 bases that match TRBD2. CDR3 length: 18 amino acids. The germline V gene encodes CDR1 SGHKS and CDR2 YYEKEE (reference sequence). V was pared by 4 bases and J by 0 bases, with 10 bases of the junction left unmatched. The CDR3 sequence: CASSPWTSGGRFSYEQYF. CDR3 nucleotides: TGTGCCAGCAGCCCTTGGACTAGCGGGGGCCGTTTCTCCTACGAGCAGTACTTC.